These T cell receptor beta chains were read from a single sample in a study of blood T cell repertoires in COVID-19. The assay was immunoSEQ multiplex PCR, and TCRdb's table has in-frame clones only and misses some. Of 250,000 or so clones listed, 75% to 90% are singletons. Specimen: PBMCs or T cells enriched from blood (not recorded which). Receptors were obtained from a woman in her 30s with acute COVID-19. Both conserved end residues are part of each CDR3. The D gene is left open where the match is weak. Where a row states a size, it is once, few, many or the class of an expanded clone; other rows omit it.

DNA	CDR3	J	D	length	size	V
TGCGCCAGCAGCCCCGAGGGGGGGGCAACAAGCACAGATACGCAGTATTTT	CASSPEGGATSTDTQYF	TRBJ2-3	NA	17	NA	TRBV5-1
TGTGCCAGTAGTATTGGGACAGCGAACACTGAAGCTTTCTTT	CASSIGTANTEAFF	TRBJ1-1	TRBD1	14	NA	TRBV19
TGTGCCAGCAGACGGGAGGGCAACACTGAAGCTTTCTTT	CASRREGNTEAFF	TRBJ1-1	NA	13	once	TRBV6-4
TGTGCCAGCAGAGCGGGAGCATCCTACAATGAGCAGTTCTTC	CASRAGASYNEQFF	TRBJ2-1	TRBD2	14	NA	TRBV27
TGTGCCAGCAGCGTAACTTGGACTAGCTACGAGCAGTACTTC	CASSVTWTSYEQYF	TRBJ2-7	TRBD2	14	once	TRBV9
TGTGCCAGCAGCCGCGGGACTAGCTCCTACAATGAGCAGTTCTTC	CASSRGTSSYNEQFF	TRBJ2-1	TRBD2	15	NA	TRBV3-1/TRBV3-2
TGTGCCAGCAGCCAATTTCCGGGAGGGGCCCAAGAGACCCAGTACTTC	CASSQFPGGAQETQYF	TRBJ2-5	TRBD2	16	NA	TRBV14
TGTGCCAGCAGCGGATTTGGACAGTACCAAGAGACCCAGTACTTC	CASSGFGQYQETQYF	TRBJ2-5	NA	15	once	TRBV9
TGTGCCAGCAGCCAAGGACTAGCGGGCTCCTACGAGCAGTACTTC	CASSQGLAGSYEQYF	TRBJ2-7	TRBD2	15	medium-sized	TRBV4-2
TGTGCCAGCAGTCCAGGGGATTCGAACACTGAAGCTTTCTTT	CASSPGDSNTEAFF	TRBJ1-1	NA	14	NA	TRBV28
TGTGCCAGCAGTGAACCCAGGGGCGAGCAGTTCTTC	CASSEPRGEQFF	TRBJ2-1	NA	12	NA	TRBV2
TGTGCCAGCAGTTCCACCGGGACTAGACCCACCGGGGAGCTGTTTTTT	CASSSTGTRPTGELFF	TRBJ2-2	TRBD2	16	NA	TRBV28
TGTGCCAGCGGGGGGGCGGGCACCGGGGAGCTGTTTTTT	CASGGAGTGELFF	TRBJ2-2	NA	13	NA	TRBV5-6
TGTGCCACCAGTGAGCCAGACAGTCCCCCTGAGCTGTTTTTT	CATSEPDSPPELFF	TRBJ2-2	NA	14	few	TRBV24-1
TGTGCCAGTACCCTCGGGACAGGGCGGGTAAGCAATCAGCCCCAGCATTTT	CASTLGTGRVSNQPQHF	TRBJ1-5	TRBD1	17	NA	TRBV19
TGTGCCAGCAGGGTGGAAAATGCGGCAGATACGCAGTATTTT	CASRVENAADTQYF	TRBJ2-3	NA	14	once	TRBV13
TGTGCCAGCAGCTTAAGACAGGGCGGGGAGCTGTTTTTT	CASSLRQGGELFF	TRBJ2-2	TRBD1	13	NA	TRBV11-3
TGTGCCAGCAGCCCCCCTAGCGACACCGGGGAGCTGTTTTTT	CASSPPSDTGELFF	TRBJ2-2	NA	14	many	TRBV3-1/TRBV3-2
TGTGCCAGTAGTGCGCCTGGACAGCCCTACGAGCAGTACTTC	CASSAPGQPYEQYF	TRBJ2-7	NA	14	NA	TRBV19
TGCGCCAGCAGCTTGGAGTTAGCGATGGCGGGCGAGCAGTTCTTC	CASSLELAMAGEQFF	TRBJ2-1	NA	15	NA	TRBV5-1
TGTGCCAGTAGTATTAAGACAGGGGATAATTCACCCCTCCACTTT	CASSIKTGDNSPLHF	TRBJ1-6	TRBD1	15	NA	TRBV19
TGTGCCAGCAGTTTCTTCTCTGGAAACACCATATATTTT	CASSFFSGNTIYF	TRBJ1-3	NA	13	NA	TRBV12-3/TRBV12-4
TGTGCCAGCAGTTTACTAGGTTTTAGCGGGAGTTTAGGCATTCAGTACTTC	CASSLLGFSGSLGIQYF	TRBJ2-4	TRBD2	17	once	TRBV28
TGTGCCAGCAGCTTAGCTGGAGTAAATGAGCAGTTCTTC	CASSLAGVNEQFF	TRBJ2-1	NA	13	NA	TRBV7-9
TGTGCCAGCAGTAGCTCAGGGGGTGAGCGCTATGGCTACACCTTC	CASSSSGGERYGYTF	TRBJ1-2	TRBD1	15	NA	TRBV2